The 4 T cell receptor beta chains presented below share a single source sample, sequenced in a study of technical replicates of blood from several donors. Here immunoSEQ multiplex PCR was the method, and the copy in TCRdb shows in-frame clones only, minus some. The sample records around 81,000 clones, 81% being singletons. The specimen sequenced was PBMCs. Source of these receptors: a human donor in good health. Some clones in this sample may be carry-over from other donors' samples.

V usage is TRBV18 and J usage is TRBJ2-3; 11 nucleotides line up with TRBD2. Germline CDR1 is KGHSH and CDR2 is LQKENI. There are 17 residues in the CDR3. V lost 5 bases, J lost 0 bases, and 7 bases stayed unmatched. This CDR3 is CASSVTGTSGSTDTQYF. The CDR3 DNA reads TGTGCCAGCTCAGTTACCGGGACTAGCGGAAGCACAGATACGCAGTATTTT.

J is TRBJ2-3 and V is TRBV12-5, with D perhaps TRBD2 (6 bases). Germline V gene lookup returns CDR1 LGHNT and CDR2 FRNRAP. The CDR3 is made up of 14 amino acids. Trimming stripped 5 bases from V and 5 bases from J, with 14 bases between. This CDR3 reads CASGRETSGDTQYF. The CDR3 bases are TGTGCTAGTGGTCGCGAGACTAGTGGAGATACGCAGTATTTT.

This clone came up a few times. The rearrangement joins TRBV5-1 to TRBJ2-2; D gene ambiguous. Germline CDR1 SGHRS, CDR2 YFSETQ. The V and J ends lost 4 bases and 9 bases respectively, with 10 bases between them. This CDR3 is built from 12 residues. CDR3 DNA sequence: TGCGCCAGCAGCCGACCGGGTTGGGAGCTGTTTTTT. Translated: CASSRPGWELFF.

This sequence joins TRBV11-3 and TRBJ2-1; perhaps TRBD2 as D (5 bases). The V gene's germline CDR1 is SGHNT and CDR2 YENEEA. This CDR3 is built from 12 residues. V lost 5 bases and J lost 6, with 8 bases in between. The DNA of the CDR3 is TGTGCCAGCAGCGGAGCGGCCAATGAGCAGTTCTTC. Amino acid sequence: CASSGAANEQFF.